The 20 T cell receptor beta chains below were found in one sample sequenced in a study of cytomegalovirus exposure and HLA in healthy donors. The repertoire was sequenced with immunoSEQ multiplex PCR; TCRdb's copy has only in-frame clones and lacks some. The sample holds 35,000 to 50,000 clones, approximately 94% seen once. The sequenced sample consisted of PBMCs. The receptors here all came from a woman between 18 and 30 years old in good health and CMV-seronegative.

V gene TRBV2 combines with J gene TRBJ2-7, with 8 bases aligning to TRBD2. V lost 7 bases and J lost 4; bases outside the gene matches: 6. This CDR3 contains 13 residues. Germline V CDR1 and CDR2: SNHLY, FYNNEI. The CDR3 DNA follows: TGTGCCAGCAAGCCGGGACTAGTTTACGAGCAGTACTTC. Its translation: CASKPGLVYEQYF.

J is TRBJ2-7 and V is TRBV6-1; maybe TRBD2 (6 bases). V lost 6 bases and J lost 7, with 22 bases in between. The germline V gene encodes CDR1 MNHNS and CDR2 SASEGT. The CDR3 has 15 residues. The CDR3 sequence: CASSVSSPSAGEQYF. CDR3 DNA: TGTGCCAGCAGCGTCTCGTCCCCTTCGGCGGGGGAGCAGTACTTC.

V gene TRBV13 combines with J gene TRBJ2-7; TRBD1 matches 7 bases. The CDR3 totals 16 residues. Trimming removed 0 bases from V and 7 bases from J; junction bases left unmatched: 12. From germline, CDR1 is PRHDT and CDR2 FYEKMQ (reference sequence). This chain's CDR3 is CASSLGGTEILREQYF. The CDR3 DNA sequence: TGTGCCAGCAGCTTAGGGGGGACAGAGATACTACGAGAGCAGTACTTC.

DNA for the CDR3: TGTGCCAGCAGTGAGACATATAATTCACCCCTCCACTTT. Its protein product is CASSETYNSPLHF. This chain links TRBV6-4 with TRBJ1-6; D not certain. The CDR3 covers 13 residues. Trimming shortened V by 3 bases and J by 4 bases, and 4 bases separated the two germline ends. Germline CDR1 reads MRHNA; CDR2 reads SNTAGT.

The chain uses TRBV29-1 and TRBJ2-1; 9 bases match TRBD2. The germline V gene has CDR1 SQVTM and CDR2 ANQGSEA. This CDR3 region has 16 residues. With 1 base clipped from V and 6 bases from J, the junction kept 10 bases outside the gene matches. CDR3 loop: CSVEVSGGPNTNEQFF. CDR3 DNA sequence: TGCAGCGTTGAAGTTAGCGGGGGCCCTAATACCAATGAGCAGTTCTTC.

The chain uses TRBV7-9 and TRBJ2-7, with 8 nucleotides matching TRBD1. V lost 8 bases and J lost 7; bases outside the gene matches: 13. The CDR3 runs 14 residues. Germline values: CDR1 SEHNR, CDR2 FQNEAQ (reference sequence). The CDR3 sequence is CASGGTGNYWEQYF. Here the CDR3 DNA reads TGTGCCAGCGGAGGGACAGGTAACTATTGGGAGCAGTACTTC.

To note about this clone: Sequence at one end of the junction differs from germline and may be a read error. The chain is built from TRBV7-8 and TRBJ2-5, with 9 bases aligning to TRBD2. The CDR3 consists of 16 residues. In germline, CDR1 is SGHVS, CDR2 FQNEAQ. The CDR3: CASFNEGGRAPIKLHF. In DNA, the CDR3 is TGTGCCAGCTTCAATGAGGGCGGGAGGGCGCCCATTAAACTCCACTTC.

The chain is built from TRBV28 and TRBJ1-1; tentatively, D is TRBD1 (6 bases). The CDR3 sequence is 15 residues long. The V end lost 5 bases, the J end lost 3 bases, and 16 bases lay between the germline ends. Per the germline V gene, CDR1 is MDHEN and CDR2 is SYDVKM. This CDR3 is CASSVSDRLDTEAFF. Here the CDR3 DNA reads TGTGCCAGCAGTGTCAGTGACAGGTTGGACACTGAAGCTTTCTTT.

V and J are TRBV27 and TRBJ2-5; 11 nucleotides agree with TRBD2. V lost 3 bases to trimming and J lost 1 base; unmatched junction nucleotides: 7. The CDR3 extends over 17 amino acids. The germline CDR1 and CDR2 sequences are MNHEY and SMNVEV (reference sequence). CDR3 protein: CASSFLTSGKPQETQYF. CDR3 nucleotide sequence: TGTGCCAGCAGTTTTCTGACTAGCGGGAAACCCCAAGAGACCCAGTACTTC.

The J gene is TRBJ2-1, the V gene TRBV5-8; tentative D call: TRBD2 (6 bases). The germline CDR1 and CDR2 sequences are SGHTS and YDEGEE. Deletions cut 3 bases from V and 3 bases from J, with 10 bases between. The CDR3 extends over 14 amino acids. The CDR3: CASSSTRHYNEQFF. The CDR3 nucleotides are TGTGCCAGCAGCTCGACTAGACACTACAATGAGCAGTTCTTC.

The rearrangement joins TRBV5-1 to TRBJ2-7; D uncertain. Per germline, CDR1 SGHRS and CDR2 YFSETQ. Trimming took off 0 bases at V and 4 bases at J, with 11 bases between the two ends. The CDR3 covers 14 residues. The CDR3 sequence is CASSLDSSTYEQYF. DNA for the CDR3: TGCGCCAGCAGCTTGGACAGCTCAACGTACGAGCAGTACTTC. The entire variable domain, with the rest obtained from reference TRBV5-1 and TRBJ2-7, is as follows: KAGVTQTPRYLIKTRGQQVTLSCSPISGHRSVSWYQQTPGQGLQFLFEYFSETQRNKGNFPGRFSGRQFSNSRSEMNVSTLELGDSALYLCASSLDSSTYEQYFGPGTRLTVT.

This clone was seen a single time. The chain joins TRBV28 to TRBJ1-5, with D possibly TRBD1 on 6 matching bases. V gave up 7 bases and J gave up 6 bases, with 16 bases separating them. This CDR3 spans 14 amino acids. Per germline, CDR1 MDHEN and CDR2 SYDVKM. CDR3: CASTLGGGGQPQHF. The CDR3, as DNA: TGTGCCAGCACCCTAGGGGGTGGTGGTCAGCCCCAGCATTTT.

The chain recombines TRBV5-1 with TRBJ2-3, with 7 bases that match TRBD1. The CDR3 length is 15 residues. The V segment lost 4 bases and the J segment 0 bases; nucleotides outside the gene matches: 5. CDR1 is SGHRS, CDR2 YFSETQ, per germline. As DNA, the CDR3 is TGCGCCAGCAGCCTGAGGGACAGCAGCACAGATACGCAGTATTTT. This translates into CASSLRDSSTDTQYF.

The genes are TRBV18 and TRBJ2-5; maybe TRBD1 (6 bases). Between the trimmed V and J ends, which lost 3 bases and 5 bases, there was a span of 13 bases. The CDR3 is 14 amino acids. Looked up from germline, CDR1 is KGHSH and CDR2 is LQKENI. The CDR3 is CASSPAGAGETQYF. CDR3 bases: TGTGCCAGCTCACCGGCAGGGGCCGGTGAGACCCAGTACTTC.

The genes are TRBV29-1 and TRBJ1-1, with TRBD1 matching 7 bases. J was trimmed by 0 bases and V by 7 bases; bases with no gene match: 2. This CDR3 spans 12 amino acids. Germline assignment: CDR1 SQVTM and CDR2 ANQGSEA. Here the CDR3 DNA reads TGCAGCGGGACAGGTATGAACACTGAAGCTTTCTTT. Translation: CSGTGMNTEAFF.

In its sample, this clone was seen once. The chain has TRBV9 and TRBJ2-1, with 12 bases that match TRBD2. The length of the CDR3 is 17 residues. Per germline, CDR1 SGDLS and CDR2 YYNGEE. J gave up 2 bases and V 0 bases, and 3 bases lay outside the gene matches. The CDR3 protein is CASSVGLAGGPYNEQFF. CDR3 nucleotides: TGTGCCAGCAGCGTAGGGCTAGCGGGGGGGCCCTACAATGAGCAGTTCTTC.

The chain carries TRBV10-2 and TRBJ1-5, with 9 bases aligning to TRBD1. Trimming took 6 bases from V and 6 from J; bases not matched to a gene: 6. The V gene's germline CDR1 is WSHSY and CDR2 SAAADI. The CDR3 is 14 amino acids. CDR3 DNA: TGCGCCAGCAGCATACAGGGGGCTGGTCAGCCCCAGCATTTT. It yields the protein CASSIQGAGQPQHF.

V is TRBV6-1 and J is TRBJ2-7; the match to TRBD1 covers 9 bases. The CDR3 consists of 15 residues. Germline CDR1 and CDR2: MNHNS and SASEGT. V gave up 2 bases and J gave up 4 bases; unmatched junction bases: 6. CDR3 region: CASSENGQGWYEQYF. CDR3 in DNA: TGTGCCAGCAGTGAAAACGGACAGGGGTGGTACGAGCAGTACTTC.

The chain carries TRBV27 and TRBJ1-6; D unresolved. Trimming removed 3 bases from V and 7 bases from J, with 7 bases in between. Germline-derived CDR1 and CDR2 are MNHEY and SMNVEV (reference sequence). The CDR3 runs 13 residues. CDR3 DNA: TGTGCCAGCAGTTTTACAAAAAATTCACCCCTCCACTTT. Translation gives CASSFTKNSPLHF.

The DNA of the CDR3 is TGCGCCAGCAGTCCGGGACTAGCGGGTATCAATGAGCAGTTCTTC. Translation gives CASSPGLAGINEQFF. The gene calls are TRBV10-1 and TRBJ2-1; 12 positions match TRBD2. The CDR3 length is 15 residues. The ends lost 5 bases at V and 6 bases at J; junction bases unmatched: 5. Germline CDR1 and CDR2: WNHNN and SYGVQD (reference sequence).